This passage covers 24 T cell receptor beta chains from one sample sequenced in a study of cytomegalovirus exposure and HLA in healthy donors. 13 Jbeta primers and 60 Vbeta primers were used for the PCR. Clones were sequenced by immunoSEQ multiplex PCR, and TCRdb holds only the in-frame ones, with some missing. Recorded for this sample: around 130,000 clones. The sequencing sample was made of PBMCs. The receptors shown here come from a woman aged 55-70 years in good health and CMV-seronegative.

This chain joins TRBV5-1 and TRBJ2-5; no definite D call. The CDR3 contains 14 residues. Germline V CDR1 and CDR2: SGHRS, YFSETQ. With 3 bases removed from V and 4 bases from J, the gap between germline ends came to 13 bases. The CDR3 reads CASSSRASGETQYF. The DNA of the CDR3 is TGCGCCAGCAGCTCGCGTGCTTCGGGAGAGACCCAGTACTTC.

This chain connects TRBV12-5 to TRBJ2-2; 9 nucleotides align to TRBD2. V lost 1 base, J lost 1 base, and 1 base stayed unmatched. The CDR3 runs 16 residues. CDR1 and CDR2 (germline): LGHNT, FRNRAP. CDR3 region: CASGLGSGRNTGELFF. The CDR3 DNA reads TGTGCTAGTGGTTTGGGTAGCGGGAGGAACACCGGGGAGCTGTTTTTT.

The chain has TRBV19 and TRBJ1-3, with TRBD1 identical over 7 bases. V was clipped by 3 bases and J by 4 bases; unmatched bases: 9. Germline loops: CDR1 LNHDA, CDR2 SQIVND (reference sequence). This CDR3 region has 16 residues. CDR3 loop: CASSIRGRDRGNTIYF. Here the CDR3 DNA reads TGTGCCAGTAGTATCAGAGGCCGGGACAGAGGAAACACCATATATTTT.

This chain links TRBV6-5 with TRBJ2-7; D unresolved. This CDR3 is built from 12 residues. V dropped 4 bases and J dropped 6 bases, with 10 bases sitting between them. From germline, CDR1 is MNHEY and CDR2 SVGAGI. The CDR3 nucleotides are TGTGCCAGCAGTTTTCCCCGCGGCGAGCAGTACTTC. This sequence encodes CASSFPRGEQYF.

V and J are TRBV6-5 and TRBJ2-1; 12 positions agree with TRBD2. CDR1 MNHEY and CDR2 SVGAGI come from the germline V gene. CDR3 length equals 15 residues. The trim removed 4 bases at V and 7 bases at J, leaving 5 bases unmatched. Written as DNA, the CDR3 is TGTGCCAGCAGTTCCGGACTAGCGGGACGGAATGAGCAGTTCTTC. This sequence encodes CASSSGLAGRNEQFF.

The rearrangement joins TRBV19 to TRBJ1-5; D remains ambiguous. This CDR3 spans 15 amino acids. Germline values: CDR1 LNHDA, CDR2 SQIVND (reference sequence). V dropped 4 bases and J dropped 0 bases, with 10 bases sitting between them. CDR3 sequence reads: CASSSGVYSNQPQHF. The DNA of the CDR3 is TGTGCCAGTAGTAGCGGGGTTTATAGCAATCAGCCCCAGCATTTT.

The chain uses TRBV7-8 and TRBJ1-4, with D maybe TRBD1 (6 bases). The ends were cut back, 1 base at V and 5 bases at J, with 17 bases in the middle. Germline V gene sequence: CDR1 SGHVS, CDR2 FQNEAQ. This CDR3 spans 17 amino acids. The CDR3 DNA is TGTGCCAGCAGCTTAGTAGATTTTTGGCAGGGGAATGAAAAACTGTTTTTT. This translates into CASSLVDFWQGNEKLFF.

This CDR3 is CASSLLQHNEKLFF. In nucleotides, the CDR3 is TGTGCCAGCAGTTTATTACAGCATAATGAAAAACTGTTTTTT. The chain uses TRBV28 and TRBJ1-4; D gene unclear. V was cut by 1 base and J by 4 bases, with 7 bases left in between. The germline V gene encodes CDR1 MDHEN and CDR2 SYDVKM. This CDR3 has 14 amino acids.

The chain carries TRBV30 and TRBJ2-7; 10 bases line up with TRBD2. The V gene's germline CDR1 is GTSNPN and CDR2 SVGIG (reference sequence). This CDR3 is built from 13 residues. V dropped 4 bases and J dropped 4; count of bases not matched to a gene: 4. CDR3 sequence reads: CAWTSGRRYEQYF. The CDR3 DNA sequence: TGTGCCTGGACTAGCGGGAGAAGATACGAGCAGTACTTC.

V usage is TRBV28 and J usage is TRBJ1-5, with D perhaps matching TRBD1 (5 bases). The CDR3 totals 15 residues. CDR1 MDHEN and CDR2 SYDVKM come from the germline V gene. V shed 0 bases and J shed 3 bases, with 9 bases lying between them. The CDR3 bases are TGTGCCAGCAGTTTATGGGGGCGGGACAATCAGCCCCAGCATTTT. Translated: CASSLWGRDNQPQHF.

The V gene is TRBV15, the J gene TRBJ1-3; D not resolved. V gave up 3 bases and J gave up 4 bases, with 13 bases separating them. The CDR3 length is 15 residues. CDR1 LNHNV and CDR2 YYDKDF come from the germline V gene (reference sequence). CDR3 residues: CATSSDLYGGNTIYF. The CDR3 nucleotides are TGTGCCACCAGCAGTGACCTCTACGGGGGAAACACCATATATTTT.

This chain uses TRBV28 with TRBJ1-2; the D gene is possibly TRBD1 (6 bases). Germline CDR1 MDHEN, CDR2 SYDVKM. V was shortened by 3 bases and J by 6 bases, with 14 bases between the two germline ends. This CDR3 contains 14 residues. The CDR3 DNA reads TGTGCCAGCAGTTTTCCGGGCAGGGGTCATGGCTACACCTTC. This gives the protein CASSFPGRGHGYTF.

This chain uses TRBV7-8 with TRBJ2-3, with 10 bases identical to TRBD2. This CDR3 spans 18 amino acids. Germline V gene data show CDR1 as SGHVS and CDR2 as FQNEAQ. After removal of 0 bases from V and 5 bases from J, the junction contained 11 bases not matched to a gene. The CDR3, as DNA: TGTGCCAGCAGCTTAGCGAAGAAGAGGACTAGCGGTGGAGATACGCAGTATTTT. This encodes CASSLAKKRTSGGDTQYF. The full variable domain, in which reference TRBV7-8 and TRBJ2-3 provide the parts outside the CDR3, is GAGVSQSPRYKVAKRGQDVALRCDPISGHVSLFWYQQALGQGPEFLTYFQNEAQLDKSGLPSDRFFAERPEGSVSTLKIQRTQQEDSAVYLCASSLAKKRTSGGDTQYFGPGTRLTVL.

The chain couples TRBV28 to TRBJ1-5; 9 nucleotides match TRBD1. The CDR3 is made up of 13 amino acids. Trimming took 7 bases from V and 3 from J; bases not matched to a gene: 1. Germline lookup yields CDR1 MDHEN and CDR2 SYDVKM. The CDR3, as DNA: TGTGCCAGCAACAGGGGGCTCAATCAGCCCCAGCATTTT. This codes for CASNRGLNQPQHF.

V gene TRBV19 combines with J gene TRBJ2-1, with D unclear. Germline V gene sequence: CDR1 LNHDA, CDR2 SQIVND (reference sequence). The V and J ends lost 4 bases and 2 bases respectively, with 9 bases between them. The CDR3 sequence is 14 residues long. Written as DNA, the CDR3 is TGTGCCAGTAGTACAACCACAGCCTACAATGAGCAGTTCTTC. Translation: CASSTTTAYNEQFF.

V gene TRBV6-1 combines with J gene TRBJ2-5, with D perhaps matching TRBD1 (5 bases). The germline gives CDR1 MNHNS, CDR2 SASEGT. The V gene lost 11 bases and the J gene lost 3 bases, with 13 bases spanning the gap. CDR3 size: 12 residues. As DNA, the CDR3 is TGTGCCGGAGCCCGGACAAAAGAGACCCAGTACTTC. Residues: CAGARTKETQYF.

The rearrangement joins TRBV5-1 to TRBJ2-7; 9 bases match TRBD1. CDR1 is SGHRS, CDR2 YFSETQ, per germline. There are 14 residues in the CDR3. With V trimmed by 5 bases and J by 4 bases, 7 bases remained unmatched. CDR3 sequence (DNA): TGCGCCAGCAGTGGGGGGACAGGGCCGTACGAGCAGTACTTC. Amino acid sequence: CASSGGTGPYEQYF.

J is TRBJ2-5 and V is TRBV6-1; the match to TRBD1 covers 10 bases. Unmatched junction bases numbered 8, after V lost 5 bases and J lost 11 bases. Germline V gives CDR1 MNHNS, CDR2 SASEGT. This CDR3 region has 13 residues. CDR3 sequence reads: CASSTDRGWEQYF. CDR3 DNA: TGTGCCAGCAGTACGGACAGGGGGTGGGAGCAGTACTTC.

The chain uses TRBV6-5 and TRBJ1-2, with D possibly TRBD1 on 5 matching bases. The CDR3 runs to 15 residues. Germline CDR1 is MNHEY and CDR2 is SVGAGI. Trimming pared 0 bases from V and 2 bases from J, leaving 10 bases between. The CDR3 sequence is CASSYSLTGNYGYTF. The CDR3 DNA sequence: TGTGCCAGCAGTTACTCGTTAACAGGCAACTATGGCTACACCTTC.

J is TRBJ2-7 and V is TRBV6-1; TRBD1 aligns across 11 bases. Per the germline V gene, CDR1 is MNHNS and CDR2 is SASEGT. Unmatched junction bases numbered 4, after V lost 6 bases and J lost 6 bases. The CDR3 totals 13 residues. The CDR3 nucleotides are TGTGCCAGCAGGAGGACAGGGGGCGGCGAGCAGTACTTC. Protein product: CASRRTGGGEQYF.

The genes are TRBV2 and TRBJ1-3; tentative D call: TRBD1 (6 bases). V was cut by 6 bases and J by 6 bases, with 30 bases left in between. The germline V gene encodes CDR1 SNHLY and CDR2 FYNNEI. The CDR3 runs 19 residues. DNA of the CDR3: TGTGCCAGCAGGCAAATACAGGGAAGTATCAGGGTTCGAGAAAACACCATATATTTT. As protein: CASRQIQGSIRVRENTIYF.

The rearrangement uses TRBV9 and TRBJ1-1, with 11 bases lining up with TRBD1. There are 15 residues in the CDR3. Germline lookup yields CDR1 SGDLS and CDR2 YYNGEE. V lost 0 bases and J lost 3; bases outside the gene matches: 1. CDR3 sequence (DNA): TGTGCCAGCAGCGTAGCGGGACAGGGGGACACTGAAGCTTTCTTT. As protein: CASSVAGQGDTEAFF.

The chain couples TRBV30 to TRBJ2-3, with 15 bases that match TRBD2. Germline V gives CDR1 GTSNPN, CDR2 SVGIG (reference sequence). Trimming cost V 2 bases and J 3 bases; bases outside gene matches: 21. The CDR3 totals 22 residues. Here the CDR3 DNA reads TGTGCCTGGAGTTTCGACTACCGGACTAGCGGGAGGGCTGGGGGACAGACAGATACGCAGTATTTT. Protein: CAWSFDYRTSGRAGGQTDTQYF.

The V call is TRBV4-2, the J call TRBJ2-1; tentative D call: TRBD2 (6 bases). Trimming removed 1 base from V and 9 bases from J, with 13 bases in between. CDR1 is LGHNA and CDR2 is YNFKEQ in the germline V gene. This CDR3 has 14 residues. CDR3 in DNA: TGTGCCAGCAGCCAAGTGGGCGGGAAGGTTGAGCAGTTCTTC. This encodes CASSQVGGKVEQFF.